This passage covers 4 T cell receptor beta chains from one sample sequenced in a study of blood T cell repertoires in COVID-19. Measured with immunoSEQ multiplex PCR; TCRdb has only the in-frame clones, and not every one. The sample shows about 180,000 clones, nearly 90% of them seen only once. Sequenced: PBMCs or T cells enriched from blood (not recorded which). The receptors here all came from a woman aged 40 to 50 with acute COVID-19.

The chain combines TRBV5-6 with TRBJ1-4; D might be TRBD1 (6 bases). The ends were cut back, 4 bases at V and 5 bases at J, with 15 bases in the middle. This CDR3 has 15 amino acids. Germline loops: CDR1 SGHDT, CDR2 YYEEEE. In nucleotides, the CDR3 is TGTGCCAGCAGCATCTACAGGGACCGCAATGAAAAACTGTTTTTT. This codes for CASSIYRDRNEKLFF.

The chain couples TRBV6-5 to TRBJ2-1, with D hard to call. The CDR3 is 13 residues long. The germline V gene has CDR1 MNHEY and CDR2 SVGAGI. V lost 0 bases and J 5 bases, leaving 5 bases between the germline ends. The CDR3 sequence: CASSYSANNEQFF. CDR3 sequence (DNA): TGTGCCAGCAGTTACTCTGCTAACAATGAGCAGTTCTTC.

In this sample, this clone turned up once. The chain uses TRBV2 and TRBJ1-2; D is unresolved. The V gene's germline CDR1 is SNHLY and CDR2 FYNNEI. The CDR3 is 11 amino acids. Trimming pared 6 bases from V and 5 bases from J, leaving 7 bases between. The CDR3 DNA is TGTGCCAGCAGGCAGATTTATGGCTACACCTTC. Residues: CASRQIYGYTF.

The J gene is TRBJ1-3, the V gene TRBV5-1; D gene ambiguous. Germline CDR1 is SGHRS and CDR2 is YFSETQ. This CDR3 spans 14 amino acids. V was trimmed by 4 bases and J by 1 base, leaving 9 bases between them. The CDR3 coding sequence is TGCGCCAGCAGCGTAAGCGGGTCTGGAAACACCATATATTTT. Encoded protein: CASSVSGSGNTIYF.